Listed here are 14 T cell receptor beta chains from one sample, sequenced in a study of cytomegalovirus exposure and HLA in healthy donors. The PCR was carried out with 60 Vbeta primers and 13 Jbeta primers. The table came from immunoSEQ multiplex PCR; TCRdb's copy has only in-frame clones and leaves some out. Here the sample table reports some 56,000 clones. The sequenced material came from PBMCs. Receptors originate from a woman aged 25 to 39 in good health and CMV-seropositive.

This chain joins TRBV6-1 and TRBJ2-7, with 8 bases that match TRBD1. Looked up from germline, CDR1 is MNHNS and CDR2 is SASEGT. The CDR3 covers 16 residues. After removal of 0 bases from V and 4 bases from J, the junction contained 8 bases not matched to a gene. CDR3 amino acids: CASSEAWAGGIYEQYF. CDR3 in DNA: TGTGCCAGCAGTGAAGCGTGGGCAGGGGGCATTTACGAGCAGTACTTC.

The chain couples TRBV2 to TRBJ2-3; 10 bases match TRBD2. Germline CDR1 reads SNHLY; CDR2 reads FYNNEI. V was clipped by 4 bases and J by 2 bases; unmatched bases: 3. The CDR3 totals 15 residues. CDR3 amino acids: CASSGTSGVTDTQYF. The CDR3 nucleotides read TGTGCCAGCAGTGGAACTAGCGGGGTCACAGATACGCAGTATTTT.

V usage is TRBV6-1 and J usage is TRBJ2-7; 9 nucleotides match TRBD1. The CDR3 has 14 residues. In germline, CDR1 is MNHNS, CDR2 SASEGT. Unmatched junction bases numbered 3, after V lost 3 bases and J lost 3 bases. CDR3 amino acids: CASSEWTGVYEQYF. For the CDR3, the DNA is TGTGCCAGCAGTGAGTGGACAGGGGTCTACGAGCAGTACTTC.

CDR3 residues: CASSPTSGGAVNEQFF. The CDR3, as DNA: TGTGCCAGCAGCCCGACTAGCGGGGGGGCCGTCAATGAGCAGTTCTTC. The chain links TRBV5-4 to TRBJ2-1; 14 bases are a match to TRBD2. CDR1 is SGHNT and CDR2 is YYREEE in the germline V gene (reference sequence). The V gene end was trimmed by 4 bases and the J gene end by 6 bases; junction bases not matched to a gene: 6. This CDR3 is built from 16 residues.

The V gene is TRBV9, the J gene TRBJ2-2, with 9 bases identical to TRBD2. In germline, CDR1 is SGDLS, CDR2 YYNGEE. The CDR3 runs to 15 residues. The V and J ends lost 5 bases and 4 bases, in that order; junction bases with no gene match: 6. The CDR3 sequence: CASRGAGGSTGELFF. As DNA, the CDR3 is TGTGCCAGCAGGGGAGCGGGGGGCAGCACCGGGGAGCTGTTTTTT.

J is TRBJ2-5 and V is TRBV5-1; possible D gene TRBD1, 6 bases. V was trimmed by 0 bases and J by 2 bases, leaving 11 bases between them. The CDR3 is 15 amino acids. Germline V gene lookup returns CDR1 SGHRS and CDR2 YFSETQ. CDR3 bases: TGCGCCAGCAGCTTGGGAGGGGGAAGGCAAGAGACCCAGTACTTC. Translating gives CASSLGGGRQETQYF.

The J gene is TRBJ2-5, the V gene TRBV5-4; TRBD2 agrees at 12 bases. CDR3 length: 16 amino acids. The germline V gene encodes CDR1 SGHNT and CDR2 YYREEE (reference sequence). Losses at the gene ends were 4 bases for V and 3 bases for J; bases not matched to a gene: 7. Written as DNA, the CDR3 is TGTGCCAGCAGCCCCAGGCGGACTAGCGGGGAAGAGACCCAGTACTTC. Translating it yields CASSPRRTSGEETQYF.

A note on this clone: The junction differs from germline at one of its ends, possibly a read error. The gene calls are TRBV29-1 and TRBJ2-5, with D maybe TRBD1 (7 bases). This CDR3 region has 15 residues. The germline V gene encodes CDR1 SQVTM and CDR2 ANQGSEA. The CDR3 DNA reads as TGCAGCGTTACCGGGGGACAGTTAGCTCAAGAGAACCAGTACTTC. Translation gives CSVTGGQLAQENQYF.

The chain carries TRBV18 and TRBJ1-3; the D gene is possibly TRBD1 (5 bases). Looked up from germline, CDR1 is KGHSH and CDR2 is LQKENI. V gave up 2 bases and J gave up 1 base, with 12 bases separating them. The length of the CDR3 is 16 residues. CDR3 bases: TGTGCCAGCTCACCAACCAGGGAATGGTCTGGAAACACCATATATTTT. This gives the protein CASSPTREWSGNTIYF.

Worth noting for this clone: One end of the junction varies from germline; a read error may be responsible. The J gene is TRBJ2-1, the V gene TRBV30, with 12 bases aligning to TRBD2. The CDR3 is 15 amino acids. CDR1 and CDR2 from the germline V gene are GTSNPN and SVGIG (reference sequence). CDR3 nucleotides: TGTGCCGGGAGTGTACGACTAGCGGGAGACAATGAGCAGTTCTTC. Protein: CAGSVRLAGDNEQFF.

The chain uses TRBV29-1 and TRBJ2-7, with 8 bases fitting TRBD1. Germline values: CDR1 SQVTM, CDR2 ANQGSEA. V dropped 1 base and J dropped 0; count of bases not matched to a gene: 2. This CDR3 has 14 residues. The CDR3 here is CSVEGDRHSYEQYF. CDR3 nucleotides: TGCAGCGTTGAAGGGGACAGGCACTCCTACGAGCAGTACTTC.

This chain links TRBV5-4 with TRBJ2-7; 7 nucleotides match TRBD2. The CDR3 is made up of 14 amino acids. V lost 4 bases, J lost 4 bases, and 8 bases stayed unmatched. Germline V CDR1 and CDR2: SGHNT, YYREEE (reference sequence). Written as DNA, the CDR3 is TGTGCCAGCAGCCCGTCGCCGGGAGGATACGAGCAGTACTTC. Protein: CASSPSPGGYEQYF.

The CDR3 is CASSSSVRFF. In DNA form, the CDR3 reads TGTGCCAGCAGTTCTAGCGTCAGGTTCTTC. The J gene is TRBJ2-1, the V gene TRBV7-9; D possibly corresponds to TRBD2 (6 bases). The CDR3 contains 10 residues. V dropped 6 bases and J dropped 15 bases, with 12 bases sitting between them. The germline V gene has CDR1 SEHNR and CDR2 FQNEAQ (reference sequence).

The V gene is TRBV5-1, the J gene TRBJ2-3; a possible D gene is TRBD2 (5 bases). The CDR3 has 14 amino acids. The germline gives CDR1 SGHRS, CDR2 YFSETQ. The germline V and J ends were trimmed by 4 bases and 5 bases, with 14 bases remaining between them. The CDR3 protein is CASSPLRRGDTQYF. CDR3 coding DNA: TGCGCCAGCAGCCCACTCCGTCGGGGAGATACGCAGTATTTT.